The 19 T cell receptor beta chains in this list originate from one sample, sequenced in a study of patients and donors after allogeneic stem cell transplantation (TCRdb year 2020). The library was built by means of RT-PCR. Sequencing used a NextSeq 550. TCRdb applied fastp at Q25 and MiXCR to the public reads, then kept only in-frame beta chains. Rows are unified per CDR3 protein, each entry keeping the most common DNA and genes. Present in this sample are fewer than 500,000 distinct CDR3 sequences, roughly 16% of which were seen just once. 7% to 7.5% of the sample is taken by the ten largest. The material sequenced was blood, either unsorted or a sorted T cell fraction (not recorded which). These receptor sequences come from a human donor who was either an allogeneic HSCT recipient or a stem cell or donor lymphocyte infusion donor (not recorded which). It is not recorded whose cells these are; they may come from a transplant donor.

The CDR3: CASSQDYGVKGGYTF. In DNA, the CDR3 is TGTGCCAGCAGCCAAGATTATGGGGTTAAAGGTGGCTACACCTTC. The chain employs TRBV4-2 and TRBJ1-2; D is uncertain. V was pared by 0 bases and J by 7 bases, with 15 bases between. The CDR3 contains 15 residues. In germline, CDR1 is LGHNA, CDR2 YNFKEQ.

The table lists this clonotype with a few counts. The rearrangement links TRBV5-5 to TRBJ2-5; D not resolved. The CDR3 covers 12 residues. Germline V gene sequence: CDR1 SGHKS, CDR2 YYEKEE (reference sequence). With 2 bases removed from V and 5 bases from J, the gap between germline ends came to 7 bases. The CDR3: CASSFLSETQYF. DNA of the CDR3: TGTGCCAGCAGCTTCCTCAGCGAGACCCAGTACTTC.

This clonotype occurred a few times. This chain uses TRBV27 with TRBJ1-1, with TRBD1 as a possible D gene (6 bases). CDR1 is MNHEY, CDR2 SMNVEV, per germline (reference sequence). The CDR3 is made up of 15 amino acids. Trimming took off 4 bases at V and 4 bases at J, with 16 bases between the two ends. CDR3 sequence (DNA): TGTGCCAGCAGTTCCCGTGGAGGGGGTAGCACTGAAGCTTTCTTT. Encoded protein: CASSSRGGGSTEAFF.

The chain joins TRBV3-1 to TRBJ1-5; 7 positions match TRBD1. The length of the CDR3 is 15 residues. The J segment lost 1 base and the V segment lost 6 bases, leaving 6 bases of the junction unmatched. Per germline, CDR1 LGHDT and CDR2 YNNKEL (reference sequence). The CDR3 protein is CASSQGGGSNQPQHF. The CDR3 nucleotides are TGTGCCAGCAGTCAGGGGGGCGGGAGCAATCAGCCCCAGCATTTT.

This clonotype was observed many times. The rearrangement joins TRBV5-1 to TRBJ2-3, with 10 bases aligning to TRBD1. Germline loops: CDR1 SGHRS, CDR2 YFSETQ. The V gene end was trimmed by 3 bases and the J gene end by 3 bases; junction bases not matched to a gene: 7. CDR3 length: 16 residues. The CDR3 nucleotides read TGCGCCAGCAGCTCGACAGGGGGCATTGGGACAGATACGCAGTATTTT. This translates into CASSSTGGIGTDTQYF.

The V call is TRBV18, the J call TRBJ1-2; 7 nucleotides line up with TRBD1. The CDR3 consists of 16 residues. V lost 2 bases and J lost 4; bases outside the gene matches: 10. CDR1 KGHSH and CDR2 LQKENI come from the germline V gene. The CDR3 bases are TGTGCCAGCTCACCAAGAAGGGGGCAGGGGAGCTATGGCTACACCTTC. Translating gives CASSPRRGQGSYGYTF.

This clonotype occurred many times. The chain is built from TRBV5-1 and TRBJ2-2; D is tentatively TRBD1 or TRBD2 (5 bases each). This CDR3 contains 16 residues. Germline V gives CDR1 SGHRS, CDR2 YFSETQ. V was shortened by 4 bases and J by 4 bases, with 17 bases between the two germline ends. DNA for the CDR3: TGCGCCAGCAGCCCCCTTGGTGGGGACCTCACCGGGGAGCTGTTTTTT. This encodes CASSPLGGDLTGELFF.

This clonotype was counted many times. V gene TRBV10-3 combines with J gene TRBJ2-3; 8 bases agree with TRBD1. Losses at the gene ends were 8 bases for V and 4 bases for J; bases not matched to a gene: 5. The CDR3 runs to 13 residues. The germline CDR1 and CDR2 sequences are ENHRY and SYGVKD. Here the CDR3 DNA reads TGTGCCATCGGCGGACAGGGATCAGATACGCAGTATTTT. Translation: CAIGGQGSDTQYF.

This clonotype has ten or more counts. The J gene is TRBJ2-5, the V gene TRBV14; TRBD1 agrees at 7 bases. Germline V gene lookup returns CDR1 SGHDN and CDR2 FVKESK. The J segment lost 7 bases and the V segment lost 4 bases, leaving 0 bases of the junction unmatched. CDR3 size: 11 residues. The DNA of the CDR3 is TGTGCCAGCAGCCCAGGGGGGACCCAGTACTTC. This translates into CASSPGGTQYF.

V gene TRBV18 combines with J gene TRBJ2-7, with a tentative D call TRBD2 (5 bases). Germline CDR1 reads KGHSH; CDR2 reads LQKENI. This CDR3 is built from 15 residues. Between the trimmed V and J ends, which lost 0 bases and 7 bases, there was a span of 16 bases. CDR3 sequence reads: CASSPPAAKSGEQYF. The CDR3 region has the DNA TGTGCCAGCTCACCACCGGCGGCTAAGTCGGGGGAGCAGTACTTC. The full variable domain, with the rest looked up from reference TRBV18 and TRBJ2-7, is NAGVMQNPRHLVRRRGQEARLRCSPMKGHSHVYWYRQLPEEGLKFMVYLQKENIIDESGMPKERFSAEFPKEGPSILRIQQVVRGDSAAYFCASSPPAAKSGEQYFGPGTRLTVT.

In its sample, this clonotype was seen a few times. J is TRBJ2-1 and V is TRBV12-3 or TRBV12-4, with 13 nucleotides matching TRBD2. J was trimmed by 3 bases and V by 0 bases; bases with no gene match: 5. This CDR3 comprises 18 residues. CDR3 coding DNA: TGTGCCAGCAGTTTAGCGCTGGGGACTAGCGGGAACTACAATGAGCAGTTCTTC. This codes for CASSLALGTSGNYNEQFF.

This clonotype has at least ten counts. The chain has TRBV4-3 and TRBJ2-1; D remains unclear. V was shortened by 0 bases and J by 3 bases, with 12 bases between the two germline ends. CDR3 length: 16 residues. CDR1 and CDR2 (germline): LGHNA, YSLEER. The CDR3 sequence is CASSQDVLLFYNEQFF. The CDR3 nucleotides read TGCGCCAGCAGCCAAGACGTGCTCCTTTTCTACAATGAGCAGTTCTTC.

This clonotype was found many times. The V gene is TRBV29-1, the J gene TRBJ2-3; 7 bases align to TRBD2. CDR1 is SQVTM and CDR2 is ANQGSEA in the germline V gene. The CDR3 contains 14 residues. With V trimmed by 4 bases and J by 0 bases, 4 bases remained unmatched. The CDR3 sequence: CSVAGLSSTDTQYF. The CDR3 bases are TGCAGCGTTGCGGGACTATCTAGCACAGATACGCAGTATTTT.

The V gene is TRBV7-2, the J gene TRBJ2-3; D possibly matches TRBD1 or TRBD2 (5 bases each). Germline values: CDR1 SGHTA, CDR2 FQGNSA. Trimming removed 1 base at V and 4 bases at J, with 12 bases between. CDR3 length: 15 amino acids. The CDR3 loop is CASSLVRGRADTQYF. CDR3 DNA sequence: TGTGCCAGCAGCTTAGTGAGGGGTAGGGCAGATACGCAGTATTTT.

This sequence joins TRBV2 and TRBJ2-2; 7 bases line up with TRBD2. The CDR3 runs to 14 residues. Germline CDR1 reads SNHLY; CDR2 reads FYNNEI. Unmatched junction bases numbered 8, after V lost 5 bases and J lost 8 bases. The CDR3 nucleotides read TGTGCCAGCAGTCTAGCGGTCCTCGGTGGGGAGCTGTTTTTT. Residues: CASSLAVLGGELFF. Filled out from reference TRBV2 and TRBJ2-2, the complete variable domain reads EPEVTQTPSHQVTQMGQEVILRCVPISNHLYFYWYRQILGQKVEFLVSFYNNEISEKSEIFDDQFSVERPDGSNFTLKIRSTKLEDSAMYFCASSLAVLGGELFFGEGSRLTVL.

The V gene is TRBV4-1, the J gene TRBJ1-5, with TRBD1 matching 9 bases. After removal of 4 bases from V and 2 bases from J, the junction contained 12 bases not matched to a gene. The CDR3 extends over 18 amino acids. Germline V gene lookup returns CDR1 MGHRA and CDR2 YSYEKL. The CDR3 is CASSPEPGQGMGNQPQHF. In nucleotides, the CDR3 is TGCGCCAGCAGCCCCGAACCGGGACAGGGAATGGGCAATCAGCCCCAGCATTTT.

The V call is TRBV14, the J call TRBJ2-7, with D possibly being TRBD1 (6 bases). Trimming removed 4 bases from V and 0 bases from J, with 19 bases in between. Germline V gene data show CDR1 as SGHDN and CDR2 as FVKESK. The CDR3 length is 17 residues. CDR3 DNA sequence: TGTGCCAGCAGCCCTGAGGAGTGGGGGCCAGGCTCCTACGAGCAGTACTTC. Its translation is CASSPEEWGPGSYEQYF.

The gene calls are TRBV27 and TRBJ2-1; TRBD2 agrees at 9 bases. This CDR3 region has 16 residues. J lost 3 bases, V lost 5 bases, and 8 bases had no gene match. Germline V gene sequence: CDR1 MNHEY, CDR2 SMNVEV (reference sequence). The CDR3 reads CASSAPDSGSYNEQFF. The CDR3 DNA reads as TGTGCCAGCAGTGCGCCGGATAGCGGGAGCTACAATGAGCAGTTCTTC.

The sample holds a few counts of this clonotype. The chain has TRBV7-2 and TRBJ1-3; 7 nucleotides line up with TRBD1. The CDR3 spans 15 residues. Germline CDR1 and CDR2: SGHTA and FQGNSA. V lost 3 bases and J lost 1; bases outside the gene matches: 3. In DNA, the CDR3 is TGTGCCAGCAGCTTTGGGACAGCTTCTGGAAACACCATATATTTT. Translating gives CASSFGTASGNTIYF.